The clone carrying this T cell receptor beta chain was picked up many times. Its specificity is not known. The sample is drawn from a study of CD8 T cells in ankylosing spondylitis. Study-wide findings and caveats: Ankylosing spondylitis blood appeared to carry a characteristic TCR beta motif of roughly eight highly homologous variants.

This CDR3 spans 16 amino acids. The germline CDR1 and CDR2 sequences are LGHNA and YSLEER. The ends lost 1 base at V and 8 bases at J; junction bases unmatched: 6. Preparation of TCR beta libraries was done by quantitative 5'-RACE with molecular barcodes. In TCRdb, the 5' RACE reads were re-called with MiXCR into one record per CDR3 protein. The sample shows 150,000 to 200,000 distinct CDR3 sequences, roughly 12% of them seen only once. The sequence was collected from a male donor with ankylosing spondylitis or in good health (not recorded which). The V call is TRBV4-3, the J call TRBJ2-1; 12 bases line up with TRBD1. The sample consisted of blood, either unsorted or a sorted T cell fraction (not recorded which). The CDR3 reads CASSQAKGQGADEQFF. CDR3 nucleotide sequence: TGCGCCAGCAGCCAAGCAAAGGGACAGGGGGCTGATGAGCAGTTCTTC.